The 3 T cell receptor beta chains below were found in one sample sequenced in a study of response to subunit inactivated influenza vaccine (dated by TCRdb to between 2017 and 2018). Library preparation was by RT-PCR. The reads were generated on an Illumina HiSeq 2500. Clones were called with MiXCR by TCRdb after fastp trimmed the public reads at Q25, and only in-frame beta chains were retained. Entries that share a CDR3 protein sequence are merged under the most common genes and DNA. The sample profile shows 300,000 to 350,000 distinct CDR3 sequences; 20% to 25% of them were found once. Roughly a tenth of the sample is taken by the ten largest. The specimen was PBMCs from blood, collected less than 22 months after vaccination. The receptors originated from a man aged 50 to 75 who received an inactivated influenza vaccine. Donor details come from another sample of the same person, matched by shared clones.

This chain uses TRBV19 with TRBJ2-2; D uncertain. The CDR3 has 16 residues. Trimming removed 6 bases from V and 0 bases from J, with 14 bases in between. Germline CDR1 is LNHDA and CDR2 is SQIVND (reference sequence). CDR3 nucleotide sequence: TGTGCCAGTAGAAGGGTTCATACGACGAACACCGGGGAGCTGTTTTTT. Protein sequence: CASRRVHTTNTGELFF.

Ten or more counts support this clonotype. V gene TRBV20-1 combines with J gene TRBJ1-6; D remains unclear. Germline CDR1 DFQATT, CDR2 SNEGSKA (reference sequence). The CDR3 is 13 amino acids. Trimming removed 0 bases at V and 10 bases at J, with 10 bases between. CDR3 amino acids: CSARDPRRSPLHF. The DNA for the CDR3 is TGCAGTGCTAGAGATCCGCGTCGATCACCCCTCCACTTT.

V usage is TRBV6-1 and J usage is TRBJ2-1; 10 bases map to TRBD2. The V and J ends lost 6 bases and 5 bases, in that order; junction bases with no gene match: 7. The V gene's germline CDR1 is MNHNS and CDR2 SASEGT. This CDR3 region has 15 residues. The chain's CDR3 is CASRRLAGAHNEQFF. As DNA, the CDR3 is TGTGCCAGCAGACGGCTAGCGGGAGCGCACAATGAGCAGTTCTTC.